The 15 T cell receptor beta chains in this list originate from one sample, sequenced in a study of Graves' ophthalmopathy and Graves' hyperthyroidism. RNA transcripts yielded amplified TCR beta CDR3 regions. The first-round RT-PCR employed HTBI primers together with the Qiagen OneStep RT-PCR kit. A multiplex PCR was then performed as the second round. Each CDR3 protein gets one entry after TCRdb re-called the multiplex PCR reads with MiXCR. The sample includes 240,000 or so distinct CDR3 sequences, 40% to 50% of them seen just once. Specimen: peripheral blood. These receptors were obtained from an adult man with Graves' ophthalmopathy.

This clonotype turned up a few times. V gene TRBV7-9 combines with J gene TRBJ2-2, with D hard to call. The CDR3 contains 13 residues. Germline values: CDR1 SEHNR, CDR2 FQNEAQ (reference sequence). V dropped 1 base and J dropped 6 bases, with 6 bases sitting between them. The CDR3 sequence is CASSLVSAGELFF. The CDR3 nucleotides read TGTGCCAGCAGCTTAGTTTCAGCCGGGGAGCTGTTTTTT.

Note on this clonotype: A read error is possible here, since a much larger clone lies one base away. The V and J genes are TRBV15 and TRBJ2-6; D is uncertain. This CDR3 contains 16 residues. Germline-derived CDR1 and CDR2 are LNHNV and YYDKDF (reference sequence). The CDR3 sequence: CATSGDVSSGANVLTF. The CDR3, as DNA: TGTGCCACCAGCGGAGATGTGAGCTCTGGGGCCAACGTCCTGACTTTC.

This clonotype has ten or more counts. The CDR3 is CATSDEHGVNQPQHF. The CDR3 DNA sequence: TGTGCCACCAGTGATGAACATGGGGTAAATCAGCCCCAGCATTTT. The chain couples TRBV24-1 to TRBJ1-5, with D unclear. Germline CDR1 is KGHDR and CDR2 is SFDVKD. Trimming left V 3 bases short and J 4 bases short, with 12 bases between. The CDR3 is 15 amino acids.

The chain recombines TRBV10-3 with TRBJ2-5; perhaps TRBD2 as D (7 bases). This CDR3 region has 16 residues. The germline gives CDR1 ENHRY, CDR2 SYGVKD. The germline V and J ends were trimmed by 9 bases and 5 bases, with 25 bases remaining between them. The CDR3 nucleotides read TGTGCCATGAGTTATGGGGGGGCCGACACCGGGGAGACCCAGTACTTC. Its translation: CAMSYGGADTGETQYF.

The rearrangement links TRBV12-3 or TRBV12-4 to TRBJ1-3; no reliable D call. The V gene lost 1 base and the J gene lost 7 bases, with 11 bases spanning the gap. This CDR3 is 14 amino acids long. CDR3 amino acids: CASSLVAGGNTIYF. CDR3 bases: TGTGCCAGCAGTTTAGTTGCAGGAGGGAACACCATATATTTT.

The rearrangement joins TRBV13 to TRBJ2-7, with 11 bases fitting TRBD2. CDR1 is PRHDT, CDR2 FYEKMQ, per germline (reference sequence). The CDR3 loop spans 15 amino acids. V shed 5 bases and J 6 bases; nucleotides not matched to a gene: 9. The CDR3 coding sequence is TGTGCCAGCAGCCCTACTAGCGGGAGTCTCCGCGAGCAGTACTTC. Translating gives CASSPTSGSLREQYF.

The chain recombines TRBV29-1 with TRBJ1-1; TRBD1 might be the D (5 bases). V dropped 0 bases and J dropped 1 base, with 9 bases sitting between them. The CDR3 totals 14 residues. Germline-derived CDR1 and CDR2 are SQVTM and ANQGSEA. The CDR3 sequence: CSVEDTGQNTEAFF. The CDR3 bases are TGCAGCGTTGAAGATACAGGACAGAACACTGAAGCTTTCTTT. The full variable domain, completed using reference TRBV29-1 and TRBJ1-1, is SAVISQKPSRDICQRGTSLTIQCQVDSQVTMMFWYRQQPGQSLTLIATANQGSEATYESGFVIDKFPISRPNLTFSTLTVSNMSPEDSSIYLCSVEDTGQNTEAFFGQGTRLTVV.

CDR3 residues: CASSRGANEKLFF. CDR3 bases: TGTGCCAGCTCGAGAGGGGCTAATGAAAAACTGTTTTTT. The chain couples TRBV9 to TRBJ1-4, with a tentative D call TRBD1 (5 bases). CDR1 SGDLS and CDR2 YYNGEE come from the germline V gene. This CDR3 is built from 13 residues. The ends were cut back, 7 bases at V and 3 bases at J, with 10 bases in the middle.

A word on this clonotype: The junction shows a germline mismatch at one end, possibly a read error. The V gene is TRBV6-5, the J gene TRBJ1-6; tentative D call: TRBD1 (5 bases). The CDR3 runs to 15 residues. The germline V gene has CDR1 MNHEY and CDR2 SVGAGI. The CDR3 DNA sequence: TGTGCCAACAGTGAAGGGACGGTCAATAATTCACCCCTCCACTTT. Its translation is CANSEGTVNNSPLHF.

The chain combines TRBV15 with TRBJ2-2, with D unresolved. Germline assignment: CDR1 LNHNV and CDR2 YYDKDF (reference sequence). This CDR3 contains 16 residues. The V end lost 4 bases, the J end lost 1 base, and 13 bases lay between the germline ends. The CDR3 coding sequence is TGTGCCACCAGCAAAGACCTTTCGAGGAACACCGGGGAGCTGTTTTTT. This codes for CATSKDLSRNTGELFF.

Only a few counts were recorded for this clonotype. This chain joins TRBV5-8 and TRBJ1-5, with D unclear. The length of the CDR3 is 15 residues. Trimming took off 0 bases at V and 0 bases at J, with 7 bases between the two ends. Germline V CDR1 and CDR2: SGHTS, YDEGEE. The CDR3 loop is CASSLGAGSNQPQHF. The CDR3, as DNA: TGTGCCAGCAGCTTGGGGGCAGGTAGCAATCAGCCCCAGCATTTT.

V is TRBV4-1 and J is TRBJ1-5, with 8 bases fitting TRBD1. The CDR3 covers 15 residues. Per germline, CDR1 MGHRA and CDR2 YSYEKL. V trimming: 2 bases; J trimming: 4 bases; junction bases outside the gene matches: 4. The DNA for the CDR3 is TGCGCCAGCAGCCAAAGGACAGGGACGAATCAGCCCCAGCATTTT. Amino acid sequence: CASSQRTGTNQPQHF.

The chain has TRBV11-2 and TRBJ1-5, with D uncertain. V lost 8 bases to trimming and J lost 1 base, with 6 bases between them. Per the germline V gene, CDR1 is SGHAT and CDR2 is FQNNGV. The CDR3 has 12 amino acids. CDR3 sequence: CASRVSNQPQHF. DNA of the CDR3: TGTGCCAGCCGGGTGAGCAATCAGCCCCAGCATTTT.

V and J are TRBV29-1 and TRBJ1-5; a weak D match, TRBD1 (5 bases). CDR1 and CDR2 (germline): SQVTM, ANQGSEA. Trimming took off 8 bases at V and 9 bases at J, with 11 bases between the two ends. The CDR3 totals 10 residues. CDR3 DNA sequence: TGCAGCTTGGGGACGTGGCCCCAGCATTTT. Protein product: CSLGTWPQHF. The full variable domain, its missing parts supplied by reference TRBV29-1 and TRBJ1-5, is SAVISQKPSRDICQRGTSLTIQCQVDSQVTMMFWYRQQPGQSLTLIATANQGSEATYESGFVIDKFPISRPNLTFSTLTVSNMSPEDSSIYLCSLGTWPQHFGDGTRLSIL.

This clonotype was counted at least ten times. The DNA for the CDR3 is TGTGCCAGCAGCTTCCAACAGAACACTGAAGCTTTCTTT. Translating gives CASSFQQNTEAFF. The rearrangement links TRBV7-3 to TRBJ1-1; D not certain. CDR1 and CDR2 (germline): SGHTA, FQGTGA. CDR3 length: 13 residues. Trimming pared 3 bases from V and 1 base from J, leaving 6 bases between. Variable domain in full (rest from reference TRBV7-3 and TRBJ1-1): GAGVSQTPSNKVTEKGKYVELRCDPISGHTALYWYRQSLGQGPEFLIYFQGTGAADDSGLPNDRFFAVRPEGSVSTLKIQRTERGDSAVYLCASSFQQNTEAFFGQGTRLTVV.